A single sample gave rise to the 23 T cell receptor beta chains below, sequenced in a study of CD8 T cells in Susac syndrome (dated by TCRdb to the late 2010s). Library generation was performed with the immunoSEQ multiplex PCR assay. RNA was extracted using the RNeasy kit, and about 0.5 to 1 ug of the RNA was reverse transcribed with random hexamers. The public reads were reprocessed in TCRdb via fastp at Q25 and MiXCR, keeping in-frame beta chains. A single entry per CDR3 protein holds the most common genes and DNA from its merged rows. This sample gives a few hundred thousand distinct CDR3 sequences in total; 70% to 90% of them show up just once. The ten largest clonotypes hold around 0.18% of the sample. Source material: CD8+ T cells from PBMCs. The receptors were gathered from a human donor with multiple sclerosis.

The CDR3 loop reads CSAGQGAIDTQYF. CDR3 bases: TGCAGCGCGGGACAGGGGGCGATAGATACGCAGTATTTT. The rearrangement uses TRBV29-1 and TRBJ2-3, with 12 bases matching TRBD1. The length of the CDR3 is 13 residues. Trimming cost V 7 bases and J 5 bases; bases outside gene matches: 4. The germline gives CDR1 SQVTM, CDR2 ANQGSEA.

The CDR3 region is CASRFPAHEQYF. CDR3 coding DNA: TGTGCCAGCAGGTTCCCGGCGCACGAGCAGTACTTC. The chain uses TRBV28 and TRBJ2-7; D is uncertain. Germline V gene lookup returns CDR1 MDHEN and CDR2 SYDVKM. The CDR3 is made up of 12 amino acids. V lost 6 bases to trimming and J lost 5 bases, with 11 bases between them.

The sample holds one count of this clonotype. The chain uses TRBV19 and TRBJ1-5; D is perhaps TRBD1 (5 bases). V was trimmed by 5 bases and J by 3 bases, leaving 8 bases between them. Per the germline V gene, CDR1 is LNHDA and CDR2 is SQIVND (reference sequence). The CDR3 has 13 residues. The CDR3 region has the DNA TGTGCCAGTAGTGGAGGGGTCAATCAGCCCCAGCATTTT. Translation: CASSGGVNQPQHF.

The V gene is TRBV27, the J gene TRBJ1-1, with a tentative D call TRBD1 (6 bases). V was cut by 2 bases and J by 5 bases, with 12 bases left in between. This CDR3 is 14 amino acids long. Germline V CDR1 and CDR2: MNHEY, SMNVEV (reference sequence). The CDR3: CASSLGAGVTEAFF. CDR3 nucleotide sequence: TGTGCCAGCAGTTTAGGGGCAGGGGTTACTGAAGCTTTCTTT.

This chain connects TRBV28 to TRBJ2-1, with D possibly matching TRBD1 (6 bases). Germline V lookup: CDR1 MDHEN, CDR2 SYDVKM. CDR3 length: 16 residues. Trimming took 4 bases from V and 2 from J, leaving 15 bases between them. The CDR3 DNA reads TGTGCCAGCAGTTACAGGGTTCGAACTCCCTACAATGAGCAGTTCTTC. Translated: CASSYRVRTPYNEQFF.

The chain links TRBV6-2 or TRBV6-3 to TRBJ2-7; possible D gene TRBD2, 5 bases. This CDR3 is 16 amino acids long. Trimming took 6 bases from V and 1 from J, leaving 19 bases between them. The germline V gene has CDR1 MNHEY and CDR2 SVGEGT. The CDR3 protein is CASSPDSSGPSYEQYF. In nucleotides, the CDR3 is TGTGCCAGCAGCCCGGATTCGAGCGGTCCTTCCTACGAGCAGTACTTC.

The count of this clonotype is one. The CDR3 sequence is CASCASAGVVKPIWTGELFF. As DNA, the CDR3 is TGTGCCAGCTGCGCCAGTGCAGGCGTGGTGAAACCGATTTGGACCGGGGAGCTGTTTTTT. The genes are TRBV3-1 and TRBJ2-2; no clear D. Between the trimmed V and J ends, which lost 8 bases and 5 bases, there was a span of 33 bases. The CDR3 loop spans 20 amino acids. Germline V gives CDR1 LGHDT, CDR2 YNNKEL (reference sequence).

The chain employs TRBV12-3 or TRBV12-4 and TRBJ1-5; no reliable D call. The V end was cut by 7 bases, the J end by 0 bases, with 13 bases between. This CDR3 is 15 amino acids long. The CDR3 loop reads CASTPDGYSNQPQHF. As DNA, the CDR3 is TGTGCCAGCACCCCGGACGGATATAGCAATCAGCCCCAGCATTTT.

The chain combines TRBV6-2 or TRBV6-3 with TRBJ1-1; D uncertain. V lost 6 bases and J lost 4, with 9 bases in between. The germline gives CDR1 MNHEY, CDR2 SVGEGT. This CDR3 has 12 amino acids. This CDR3 reads CASRQIRTEAFF. CDR3 DNA sequence: TGTGCCAGCAGGCAGATCCGCACTGAAGCTTTCTTT.

V gene TRBV19 combines with J gene TRBJ1-5; D gene ambiguous. Germline assignment: CDR1 LNHDA and CDR2 SQIVND (reference sequence). The length of the CDR3 is 16 residues. Trimming left V 5 bases short and J 9 bases short, with 23 bases between. The CDR3 loop reads CASSFGLRGLFRPQHF. The CDR3 DNA follows: TGTGCCAGTAGTTTCGGTCTCCGAGGGTTGTTTCGGCCCCAGCATTTT.

In nucleotides, the CDR3 is TGCAGCGGCCAGCCCCTGGCTACGAATGAGCAGTTCTTC. Protein product: CSGQPLATNEQFF. This chain links TRBV29-1 with TRBJ2-1, with unresolved D. V lost 7 bases and J 7 bases, leaving 17 bases between the germline ends. CDR3 length: 13 residues. The germline gives CDR1 SQVTM, CDR2 ANQGSEA.

The chain has TRBV11-2 and TRBJ2-1; D is perhaps TRBD1 (5 bases). CDR1 and CDR2 (germline): SGHAT, FQNNGV. The CDR3 loop spans 15 amino acids. Trimming removed 1 base from V and 6 bases from J, with 13 bases in between. Written as DNA, the CDR3 is TGTGCCAGCAGCTTAGTTTCAGGGTTCGGCAATGAGCAGTTCTTC. Its translation is CASSLVSGFGNEQFF.

CDR3 region: CATSSPDAGGWGYTF. CDR3 nucleotides: TGTGCCACCAGCAGTCCGGACGCGGGAGGATGGGGCTACACCTTC. This sequence joins TRBV15 and TRBJ1-2; D remains ambiguous. There are 15 residues in the CDR3. CDR1 is LNHNV and CDR2 is YYDKDF in the germline V gene (reference sequence). V was shortened by 3 bases and J by 8 bases, with 19 bases between the two germline ends.

The V call is TRBV30, the J call TRBJ2-7; maybe TRBD2 (6 bases). V was shortened by 1 base and J by 1 base, with 11 bases between the two germline ends. Germline CDR1 GTSNPN, CDR2 SVGIG (reference sequence). The CDR3 extends over 14 amino acids. The CDR3: CAWSGSSDSYEQYF. CDR3 DNA sequence: TGTGCCTGGAGTGGCTCTAGCGATTCCTACGAGCAGTACTTC.

The chain links TRBV12-3 or TRBV12-4 to TRBJ2-5; 12 bases are a match to TRBD2. The V gene end was trimmed by 4 bases and the J gene end by 3 bases; junction bases not matched to a gene: 0. There are 14 residues in the CDR3. This chain's CDR3 is CASSSSGREETQYF. CDR3 coding DNA: TGTGCCAGCAGTTCTAGCGGGAGGGAAGAGACCCAGTACTTC.

V gene TRBV19 combines with J gene TRBJ1-1, with unresolved D. The CDR3 totals 12 residues. Germline CDR1 is LNHDA and CDR2 is SQIVND (reference sequence). Trimming cost V 7 bases and J 4 bases, with 10 bases left between them. The CDR3 nucleotides are TGTGCCAGTATCGTTGGTTCCACTGAAGCTTTCTTT. Its translation: CASIVGSTEAFF.

The chain combines TRBV2 with TRBJ2-1; 7 bases are a match to TRBD2. CDR1 is SNHLY and CDR2 is FYNNEI in the germline V gene. V lost 6 bases, J lost 0 bases, and 14 bases stayed unmatched. The CDR3 loop spans 18 amino acids. The CDR3 nucleotides are TGTGCCAGCAGGACCGGGAGCGGGGCACTAAGCTCCTACAATGAGCAGTTCTTC. Amino acids: CASRTGSGALSSYNEQFF.

The chain has TRBV10-3 and TRBJ2-7; possibly TRBD2 for D (6 bases). The CDR3 is 13 residues long. Trimming removed 3 bases at V and 6 bases at J, with 12 bases between. The germline CDR1 and CDR2 sequences are ENHRY and SYGVKD. The DNA of the CDR3 is TGTGCCATCAGTGATTTTGGGGGGAGCGAGCAGTACTTC. Its protein product is CAISDFGGSEQYF.

The genes are TRBV10-3 and TRBJ2-2; the match to TRBD1 covers 8 bases. The trim removed 7 bases at V and 5 bases at J, leaving 9 bases unmatched. Germline V lookup: CDR1 ENHRY, CDR2 SYGVKD. The CDR3 is made up of 15 amino acids. CDR3 coding DNA: TGTGCCATCAAAGGGACAGGATACAGGACCGGGGAGCTGTTTTTT. This encodes CAIKGTGYRTGELFF.

This clonotype has a handful of counts. This chain links TRBV19 with TRBJ1-2; possibly TRBD1 for D (5 bases). This CDR3 contains 14 residues. Trimming cost V 1 base and J 7 bases, with 13 bases left between them. Germline assignment: CDR1 LNHDA and CDR2 SQIVND (reference sequence). The CDR3 DNA sequence: TGTGCCAGTAGTATAGTTTGGTCAGGGTTTGGCTACACCTTC. This sequence encodes CASSIVWSGFGYTF. The full variable domain, its missing parts supplied by reference TRBV19 and TRBJ1-2, is DGGITQSPKYLFRKEGQNVTLSCEQNLNHDAMYWYRQDPGQGLRLIYYSQIVNDFQKGDIAEGYSVSREKKESFPLTVTSAQKNPTAFYLCASSIVWSGFGYTFGSGTRLTVV.

The V and J genes are TRBV7-9 and TRBJ1-2, with D possibly TRBD1 on 6 matching bases. The CDR3 has 16 amino acids. CDR1 is SEHNR and CDR2 is FQNEAQ in the germline V gene (reference sequence). V dropped 1 base and J dropped 6 bases, with 18 bases sitting between them. CDR3 loop: CASSLGYGQFGDGYTF. CDR3 coding DNA: TGTGCCAGCAGCTTAGGTTATGGACAGTTTGGAGATGGCTACACCTTC.

This clonotype has a single count. The chain employs TRBV6-2 or TRBV6-3 and TRBJ2-2, with D tentatively TRBD2 (6 bases). The V end lost 11 bases, the J end lost 6 bases, and 13 bases lay between the germline ends. The V gene's germline CDR1 is MNHEY and CDR2 SVGEGT. The CDR3 is 12 amino acids. CDR3 bases: TGTGCCTGTAGGGGAGGCCCCGGGGAGCTGTTTTTT. Amino acids: CACRGGPGELFF.

The DNA for the CDR3 is TGTGCCAGCAGTTTAGCGAGGGGTAGGCAGCCCCAGCATTTT. Translated, it gives CASSLARGRQPQHF. V gene TRBV12-3 or TRBV12-4 combines with J gene TRBJ1-5, with D perhaps TRBD1 (5 bases). CDR3 length: 14 residues. Trimming left V 0 bases short and J 7 bases short, with 10 bases between.